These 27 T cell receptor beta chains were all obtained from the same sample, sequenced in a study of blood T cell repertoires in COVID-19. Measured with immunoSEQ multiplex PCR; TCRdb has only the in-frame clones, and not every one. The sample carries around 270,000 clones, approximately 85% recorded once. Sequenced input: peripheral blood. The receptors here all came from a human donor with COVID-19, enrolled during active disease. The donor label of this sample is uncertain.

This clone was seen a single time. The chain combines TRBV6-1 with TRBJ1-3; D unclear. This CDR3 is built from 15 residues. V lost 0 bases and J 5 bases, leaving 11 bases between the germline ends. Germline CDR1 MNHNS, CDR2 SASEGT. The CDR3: CASSEAVGTRNTIYF. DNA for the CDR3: TGTGCCAGCAGTGAAGCGGTGGGTACTAGAAACACCATATATTTT.

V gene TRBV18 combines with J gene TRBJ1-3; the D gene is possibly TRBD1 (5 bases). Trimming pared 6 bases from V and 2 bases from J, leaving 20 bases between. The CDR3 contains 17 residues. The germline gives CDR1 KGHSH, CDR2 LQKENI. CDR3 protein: CASSPMAGSNAGNTIYF. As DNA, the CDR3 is TGTGCCAGCTCCCCGATGGCAGGGTCAAACGCTGGAAACACCATATATTTT.

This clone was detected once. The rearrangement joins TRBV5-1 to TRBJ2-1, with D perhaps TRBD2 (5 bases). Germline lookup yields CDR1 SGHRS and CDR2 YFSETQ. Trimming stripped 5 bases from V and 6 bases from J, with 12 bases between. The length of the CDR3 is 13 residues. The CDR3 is CASSLGLANEQFF. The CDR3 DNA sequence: TGCGCCAGCAGTCTTGGTCTAGCCAATGAGCAGTTCTTC.

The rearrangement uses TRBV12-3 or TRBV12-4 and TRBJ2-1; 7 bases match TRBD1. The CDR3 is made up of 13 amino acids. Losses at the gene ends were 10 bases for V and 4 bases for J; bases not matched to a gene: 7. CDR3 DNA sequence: TGTGCCACGGGACAGACCCGATACAATGAGCAGTTCTTC. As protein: CATGQTRYNEQFF.

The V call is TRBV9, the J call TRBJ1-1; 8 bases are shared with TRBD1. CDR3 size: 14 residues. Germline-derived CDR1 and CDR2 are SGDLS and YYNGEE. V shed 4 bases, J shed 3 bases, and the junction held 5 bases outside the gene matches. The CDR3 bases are TGTGCCAGCAGCACCGGACAGGGCGACACTGAAGCTTTCTTT. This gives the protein CASSTGQGDTEAFF.

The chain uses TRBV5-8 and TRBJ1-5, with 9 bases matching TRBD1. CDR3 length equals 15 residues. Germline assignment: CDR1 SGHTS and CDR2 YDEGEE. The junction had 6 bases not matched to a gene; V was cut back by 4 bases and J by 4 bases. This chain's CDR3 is CASSPGQGDNQPQHF. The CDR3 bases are TGTGCCAGCAGCCCGGGACAGGGAGATAATCAGCCCCAGCATTTT.

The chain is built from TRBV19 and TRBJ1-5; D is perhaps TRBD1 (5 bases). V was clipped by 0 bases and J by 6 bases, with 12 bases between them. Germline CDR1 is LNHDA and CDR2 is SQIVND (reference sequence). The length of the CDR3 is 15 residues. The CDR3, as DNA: TGTGCCAGTAGTATAGATCGGGGGGGAAGTCAGCCCCAGCATTTT. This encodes CASSIDRGGSQPQHF.

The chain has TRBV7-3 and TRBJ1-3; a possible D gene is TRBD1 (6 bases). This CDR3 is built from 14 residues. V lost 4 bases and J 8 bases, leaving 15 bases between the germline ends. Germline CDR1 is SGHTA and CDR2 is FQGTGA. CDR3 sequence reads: CASSSGQSMDTIYF. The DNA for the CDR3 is TGTGCCAGCAGCTCCGGACAGAGTATGGACACCATATATTTT.

CDR3 sequence (DNA): TGTGCCTGGAGGGCCGGGGGGCTAGCGGGAGTAGATACGCAGTATTTT. Amino acids: CAWRAGGLAGVDTQYF. The chain uses TRBV30 and TRBJ2-3, with 10 nucleotides matching TRBD2. The V and J ends lost 3 bases and 5 bases, in that order; junction bases with no gene match: 11. This CDR3 is built from 16 residues. Germline CDR1 reads GTSNPN; CDR2 reads SVGIG (reference sequence).

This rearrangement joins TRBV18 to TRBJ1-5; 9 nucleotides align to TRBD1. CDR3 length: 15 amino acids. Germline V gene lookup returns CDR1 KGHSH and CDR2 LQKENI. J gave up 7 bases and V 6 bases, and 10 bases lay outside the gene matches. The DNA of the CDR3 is TGTGCCAGCTCGGTCTTACGGACAGGGGAACAGCCCCAGCATTTT. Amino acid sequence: CASSVLRTGEQPQHF.

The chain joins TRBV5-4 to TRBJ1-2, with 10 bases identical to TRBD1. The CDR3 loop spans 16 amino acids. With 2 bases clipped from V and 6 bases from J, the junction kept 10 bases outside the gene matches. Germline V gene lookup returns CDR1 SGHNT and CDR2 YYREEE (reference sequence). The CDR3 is CASSFPRDRGHHGYTF. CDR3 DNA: TGTGCCAGCAGCTTCCCACGGGACAGGGGCCATCATGGCTACACCTTC.

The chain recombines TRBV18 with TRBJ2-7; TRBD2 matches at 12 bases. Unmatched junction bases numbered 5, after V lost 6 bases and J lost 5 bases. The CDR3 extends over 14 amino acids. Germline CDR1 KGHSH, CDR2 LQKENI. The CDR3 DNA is TGTGCCAGCTCTCGTACTAGCGGGAGGAACGAGCAGTACTTC. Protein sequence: CASSRTSGRNEQYF.

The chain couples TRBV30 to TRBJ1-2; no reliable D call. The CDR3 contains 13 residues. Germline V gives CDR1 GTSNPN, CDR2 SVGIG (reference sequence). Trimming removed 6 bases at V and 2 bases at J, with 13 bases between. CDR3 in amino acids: CACSLGRNYGYTF. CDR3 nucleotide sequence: TGTGCCTGCTCCCTCGGGAGAAACTATGGCTACACCTTC.

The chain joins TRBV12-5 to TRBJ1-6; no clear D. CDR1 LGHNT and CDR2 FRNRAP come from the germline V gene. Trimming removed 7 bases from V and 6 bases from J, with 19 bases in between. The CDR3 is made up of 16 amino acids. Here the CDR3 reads CASAPGISLFNSPLHF. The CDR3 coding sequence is TGTGCTAGTGCCCCCGGGATCTCACTCTTTAATTCACCCCTCCACTTT.

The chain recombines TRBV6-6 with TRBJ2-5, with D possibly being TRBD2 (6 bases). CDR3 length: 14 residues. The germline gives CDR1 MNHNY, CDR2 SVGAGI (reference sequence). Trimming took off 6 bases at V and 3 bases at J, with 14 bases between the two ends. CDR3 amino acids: CASRDYGLKETQYF. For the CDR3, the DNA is TGTGCCAGCAGGGACTATGGGCTGAAAGAGACCCAGTACTTC.

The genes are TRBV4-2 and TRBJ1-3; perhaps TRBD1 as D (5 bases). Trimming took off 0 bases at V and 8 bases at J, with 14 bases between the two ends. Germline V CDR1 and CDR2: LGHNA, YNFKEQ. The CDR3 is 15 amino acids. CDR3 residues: CASSQDSGTGDTIYF. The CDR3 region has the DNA TGTGCCAGCAGCCAAGATTCAGGCACAGGAGACACCATATATTTT.

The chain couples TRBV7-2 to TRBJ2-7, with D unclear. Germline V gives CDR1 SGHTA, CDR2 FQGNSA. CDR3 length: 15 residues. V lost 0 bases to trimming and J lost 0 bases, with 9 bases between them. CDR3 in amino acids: CASSLAAAISYEQYF. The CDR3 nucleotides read TGTGCCAGCAGCTTAGCGGCGGCAATCTCCTACGAGCAGTACTTC.

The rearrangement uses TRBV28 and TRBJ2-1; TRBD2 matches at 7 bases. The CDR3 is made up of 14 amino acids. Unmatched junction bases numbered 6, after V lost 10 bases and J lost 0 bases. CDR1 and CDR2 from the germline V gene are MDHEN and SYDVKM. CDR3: CATSSGISYNEQFF. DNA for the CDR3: TGTGCCACGTCTAGCGGTATCTCCTACAATGAGCAGTTCTTC. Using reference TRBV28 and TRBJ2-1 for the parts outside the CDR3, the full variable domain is DVKVTQSSRYLVKRTGEKVFLECVQDMDHENMFWYRQDPGLGLRLIYFSYDVKMKEKGDIPEGYSVSREKKERFSLILESASTNQTSMYLCATSSGISYNEQFFGPGTRLTVL.

In nucleotides, the CDR3 is TGTGCCAGCAGCACGGGACTAGCGGGAGGACCAATTTACAATGAGCAGTTCTTC. Translating it yields CASSTGLAGGPIYNEQFF. The J gene is TRBJ2-1, the V gene TRBV5-4, with 15 bases fitting TRBD2. Trimming cost V 4 bases and J 4 bases; bases outside gene matches: 9. Germline V gene lookup returns CDR1 SGHNT and CDR2 YYREEE (reference sequence). The CDR3 length is 18 residues.

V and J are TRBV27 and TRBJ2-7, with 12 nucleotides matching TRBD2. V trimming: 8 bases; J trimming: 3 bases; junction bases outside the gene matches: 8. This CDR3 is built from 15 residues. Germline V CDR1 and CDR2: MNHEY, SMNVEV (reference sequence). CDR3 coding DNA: TGTGCCAGCGGAGGGTGGACTAGCGGGATCTACGAGCAGTACTTC. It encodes CASGGWTSGIYEQYF.

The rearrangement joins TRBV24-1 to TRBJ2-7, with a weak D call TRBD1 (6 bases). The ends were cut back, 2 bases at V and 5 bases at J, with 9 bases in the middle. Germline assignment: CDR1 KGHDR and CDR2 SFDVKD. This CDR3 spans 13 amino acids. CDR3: CATSDSPGDEQYF. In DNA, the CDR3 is TGTGCCACCAGTGATTCCCCAGGGGACGAGCAGTACTTC.

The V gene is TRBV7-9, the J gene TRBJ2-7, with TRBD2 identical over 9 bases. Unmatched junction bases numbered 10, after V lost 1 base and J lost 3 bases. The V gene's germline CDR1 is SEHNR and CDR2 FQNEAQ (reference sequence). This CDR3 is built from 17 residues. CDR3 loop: CASSLDTWNSGSYEQYF. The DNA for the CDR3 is TGTGCCAGCAGCTTAGATACTTGGAATAGCGGGAGCTACGAGCAGTACTTC.

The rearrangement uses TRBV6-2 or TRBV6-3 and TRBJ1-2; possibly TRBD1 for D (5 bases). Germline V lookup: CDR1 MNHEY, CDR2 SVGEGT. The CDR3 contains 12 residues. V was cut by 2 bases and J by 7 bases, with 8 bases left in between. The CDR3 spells CASSYPDSGYTF. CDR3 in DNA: TGTGCCAGCAGTTACCCCGACAGTGGCTACACCTTC.

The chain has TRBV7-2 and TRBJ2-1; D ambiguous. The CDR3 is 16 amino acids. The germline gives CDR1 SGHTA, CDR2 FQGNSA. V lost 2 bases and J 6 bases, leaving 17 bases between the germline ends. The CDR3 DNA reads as TGTGCCAGCAGCTTAATGTCTTCCGAACGGGTCAATGAGCAGTTCTTC. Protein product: CASSLMSSERVNEQFF.

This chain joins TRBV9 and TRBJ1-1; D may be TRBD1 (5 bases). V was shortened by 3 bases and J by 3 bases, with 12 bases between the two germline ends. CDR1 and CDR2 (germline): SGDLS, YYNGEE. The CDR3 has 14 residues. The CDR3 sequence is CASSDDRIHTEAFF. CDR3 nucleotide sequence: TGTGCCAGCAGCGATGACAGAATTCACACTGAAGCTTTCTTT.

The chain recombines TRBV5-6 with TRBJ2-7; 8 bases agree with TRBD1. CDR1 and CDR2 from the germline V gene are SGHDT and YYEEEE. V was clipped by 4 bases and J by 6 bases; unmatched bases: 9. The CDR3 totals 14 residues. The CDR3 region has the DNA TGTGCCAGCAGCGATGGGACAGGTCTATTCGAGCAGTACTTC. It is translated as CASSDGTGLFEQYF.

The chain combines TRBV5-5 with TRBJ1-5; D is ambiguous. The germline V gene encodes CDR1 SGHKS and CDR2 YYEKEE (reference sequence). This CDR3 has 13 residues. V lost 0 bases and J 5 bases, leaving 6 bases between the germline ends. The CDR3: CASSLGSDQPQHF. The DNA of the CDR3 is TGTGCCAGCAGCTTGGGCAGCGATCAGCCCCAGCATTTT.